This TCR beta chain came from a study of radiation and T cells in renal cell carcinoma. Whole-study context: Nephrectomy followed 15 Gy stereotactic body radiation by 4 weeks. Study conclusions and caveats: From baseline, blood top tumor clonotypes peaked at 2 weeks post-radiation.

Remarks on this clone: Its target is unknown.

The germline CDR1 and CDR2 sequences are SNHLY and FYNNEI. This CDR3 is built from 14 residues. Germline trimming cut 11 bases from V and 6 bases from J; bases unmatched to any gene: 13. The repertoire was sequenced with immunoSEQ multiplex PCR; TCRdb's copy has only in-frame clones and lacks some. The sample includes approximately 61,000 clones, around 78% seen only once; the top ten take 6.5% to 8%. Time point of the sample: blood 2 weeks post-SBRT. Treatment meaning: 15 Gy SBRT to primary tumor, nephrectomy 4 weeks later. The tumor was a clear cell renal cell carcinoma. The clonotype originates from a man aged 55 to 70 with renal cell carcinoma. V is TRBV2 and J is TRBJ2-1; 7 bases are shared with TRBD2. The sample was blood, taken from a patient whose treatment included radiotherapy and nephrectomy. The CDR3 bases are TGTGCCGAGGGACGGGGGGAACTTGTCAATGAGCAGTTCTTC. This sequence encodes CAEGRGELVNEQFF.